A single sample gave rise to the 7 T cell receptor beta chains below, sequenced in a study of cytomegalovirus exposure and HLA in healthy donors. The PCR ran on 60 Vbeta and 13 Jbeta primers. TCRdb keeps only in-frame clones here, not all; method: immunoSEQ multiplex PCR. The data show 150,000 to 200,000 clones, 62% seen once. Sample: PBMCs. These receptors all stem from a man in his forties or fifties in good health and CMV-seronegative.

The chain recombines TRBV7-2 with TRBJ2-1, with 9 bases matching TRBD1. The germline gives CDR1 SGHTA, CDR2 FQGNSA. Unmatched junction bases numbered 8, after V lost 2 bases and J lost 3 bases. The CDR3 extends over 17 amino acids. Written as DNA, the CDR3 is TGTGCCAGCAGCTTATGGAGTGGACAGGGGCGCTACAATGAGCAGTTCTTC. Protein product: CASSLWSGQGRYNEQFF.

The table lists this clone with a count of one. The V call is TRBV19, the J call TRBJ2-7; D ambiguous. V lost 0 bases to trimming and J lost 5 bases, with 8 bases between them. This CDR3 comprises 13 residues. Germline CDR1 and CDR2: LNHDA and SQIVND (reference sequence). The CDR3 coding sequence is TGTGCCAGTAGTATAGAACGAGGTAACGAGCAGTACTTC. Its translation is CASSIERGNEQYF.

This rearrangement joins TRBV7-3 to TRBJ2-1, with 9 bases aligning to TRBD2. CDR1 is SGHTA and CDR2 is FQGTGA in the germline V gene. The CDR3 totals 14 residues. The ends lost 5 bases at V and 15 bases at J; junction bases unmatched: 14. This CDR3 is CASSPDPGREGRFF. CDR3 nucleotides: TGTGCCAGCAGCCCCGACCCGGGGCGGGAGGGCCGGTTCTTC.

The sample holds a few counts of this clone. The genes are TRBV7-2 and TRBJ2-1, with unresolved D. Trimming took 5 bases from V and 4 from J, leaving 21 bases between them. This CDR3 region has 17 residues. The V gene's germline CDR1 is SGHTA and CDR2 FQGNSA. The CDR3 bases are TGTGCCAGCAGCAGAGACCTGTCGTATCGGGTATACAATGAGCAGTTCTTC. This gives the protein CASSRDLSYRVYNEQFF.

V gene TRBV4-2 combines with J gene TRBJ1-3; D is undetermined. CDR3 size: 15 residues. Per the germline V gene, CDR1 is LGHNA and CDR2 is YNFKEQ. Trimming took off 1 base at V and 0 bases at J, with 7 bases between the two ends. Written as DNA, the CDR3 is TGTGCCAGCAGCCAAGCGACACCCTCTGGAAACACCATATATTTT. This encodes CASSQATPSGNTIYF.

The chain has TRBV5-1 and TRBJ2-1; TRBD2 matches 13 bases. CDR3 size: 18 residues. Germline lookup yields CDR1 SGHRS and CDR2 YFSETQ. With V trimmed by 4 bases and J by 4 bases, 11 bases remained unmatched. The CDR3 DNA sequence: TGCGCCAGCAGCCCCATTGGGACTAGCGGGGAAGGGTACAATGAGCAGTTCTTC. It specifies CASSPIGTSGEGYNEQFF.

The chain joins TRBV5-4 to TRBJ2-7; possible D gene TRBD1, 5 bases. V was clipped by 5 bases and J by 6 bases, with 12 bases between them. The CDR3 covers 12 residues. The germline gives CDR1 SGHNT, CDR2 YYREEE (reference sequence). The CDR3: CASSGATREQYF. In nucleotides, the CDR3 is TGTGCCAGCAGTGGGGCTACTCGCGAGCAGTACTTC.